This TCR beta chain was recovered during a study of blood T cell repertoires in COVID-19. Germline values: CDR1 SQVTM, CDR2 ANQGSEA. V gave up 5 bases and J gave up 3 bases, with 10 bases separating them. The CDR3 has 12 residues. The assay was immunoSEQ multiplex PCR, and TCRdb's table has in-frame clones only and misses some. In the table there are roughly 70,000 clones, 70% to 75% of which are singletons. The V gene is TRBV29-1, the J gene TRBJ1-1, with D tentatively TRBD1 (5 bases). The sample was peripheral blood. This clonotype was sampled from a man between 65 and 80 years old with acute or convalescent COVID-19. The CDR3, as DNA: TGCAGCGTTCAGGGACTCGACACTGAAGCTTTCTTT. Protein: CSVQGLDTEAFF. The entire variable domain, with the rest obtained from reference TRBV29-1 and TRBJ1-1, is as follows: SAVISQKPSRDICQRGTSLTIQCQVDSQVTMMFWYRQQPGQSLTLIATANQGSEATYESGFVIDKFPISRPNLTFSTLTVSNMSPEDSSIYLCSVQGLDTEAFFGQGTRLTVV.